Listed here is a single T cell receptor (beta chain). Its antigen is still unknown. Base qualities were left out, and no much larger clone turns up one base away. V loses 4 bases at its end and J loses 2 bases; junction bases beyond the gene matches: 3. From its cysteine to its phenylalanine, the CDR3 spans 15 amino acids. Only the CDR3 region is kept as DNA, spanning 45 bases read in frame from base 1. The CDR1 and CDR2 encoded by the germline V gene (reference sequence) are MNHEY and SMNVEV. All patients' tumors stained robustly positive for Merkel cell polyomavirus Large T antigen by immunohistochemistry. The study included about a dozen Merkel cell carcinoma patients who had robust KLL-tetramer+ populations, above 0.04% of CD8+ T cells, in blood and/or cultured TIL. All patients were identified as Caucasian, and a median age of roughly 59 years (range roughly 45 to 80 years) was recorded. Lymph node tumors were analyzed for patients with unknown primaries who presented with nodal disease, or when there was not enough primary tissue.

The entry originates in a study of tumor-infiltrating T cells and Merkel cell polyomavirus (dated by TCRdb to about 2017). Describing the broader study: In Merkel cell carcinoma patients, the study examined CD8+ T cells specific for the Merkel cell polyomavirus KLL epitope. Patients came in at different disease stages and had a median follow-up of approximately 2.9 years, ranging from about 1.1 to 6.0 years. The therapies patients received were varied and non-standardized, including chemotherapy, radiation and immunotherapies. TRB sequencing covered KLL-tetramer-sorted cells from blood or tumor-infiltrating lymphocytes in fewer than 15 samples, plus 12 matched whole-tumor samples. Most whole-tumor samples were obtained as 25-micron curls cut from formalin-fixed, paraffin-embedded tissue blocks. Across the study, one tumor sample was a frozen nodal tumor digest and one was a flash-frozen core biopsy of a metastasis.

The investigation overall reported the following: KLL-specific TRB repertoires were diverse and largely private, with only one public clonotype among nearly 400 unique sequences, shared by two patients. More unique KLL-specific clonotypes in tumors (about 5-108 vs 0-3) was associated with a significant MCC-specific survival advantage (P = 0.0051). The small sample size of the study (n = 12 patients) is recognized as a limitation. A higher intratumoral fraction of KLL-specific T cells (1.9-18% versus about 0-0.15%) was associated with significantly improved MCC-specific survival. The study examined just one viral epitope, so T cells targeting other Merkel cell polyomavirus epitopes were not captured.

The library was built by means of the immunoSEQ multiplex PCR assay. Adaptive Biotechnologies (Seattle, WA) carried out the genomic DNA extraction, TRB sequencing and normalization. Per the authors' processing: To compute clonality, the Shannon entropy of productive TRB sequences was normalized by log2 of unique productive sequences and then subtracted from one. To identify KLL-specific clonotypes in tumors, TCRbeta CDR3 amino acid sequences were matched against the sequences from the tetramer-sorted sample of each patient. TCRdb took over this immuneACCESS table, retaining in-frame rearrangements with V and J assigned. Such tables are incomplete; in checked studies, under half of the missing clones stem from an unresolved V gene, and the remainder is unexplained. The V and J calls and clone size come from that table; D and trimming were worked out from the DNA. For this sample the table gives 26,000 or so clones, of which about 85% were detected only once. The top ten clonotypes cover approximately 3% of the sample.

Sequences were obtained from lymph node tissue. The chain links TRBV27 with TRBJ2-7, and 12 bases in between align with TRBD2. The receptor was derived from a man in his fifties with Merkel cell carcinoma. CDR3 protein: CASSSLAGGAYEQYF. The sequenced DNA: TGTGCCAGCAGTTCCCTAGCGGGAGGGGCCTACGAGCAGTACTTC.